This T cell receptor (beta chain) was retrieved from a study of CD8+CD57+ T cells in acquired aplastic anemia. Before being chosen for sequencing, patients had shown CD8+CD57+ cell expansion by flow cytometry. Trimming removed 5 bases from V and 5 bases from J, with 16 bases in between. The CDR3 spans 15 residues. CDR1 and CDR2 from the germline V gene are LGHNA and YNFKEQ. Genomic DNA provided the template from which TCR beta VDJ and CDR3 profiles were obtained. TCRdb processed the reads anew with MiXCR; each CDR3 protein has one entry. The top ten hold 0.85% to 1.3% of the sample, which has approximately 150,000 distinct CDR3 sequences, around 48% seen once.

The source material was sorted CD4+, CD8+, or CD8+CD57+ T cells (not recorded which) from PBMCs. This sequence was found in a human donor with aplastic anemia. J is TRBJ2-1 and V is TRBV4-2; a possible D gene is TRBD1 (6 bases). CDR3 amino acids: CASSRAGDADNEQFF. Here the CDR3 DNA reads TGTGCCAGCAGCAGGGCAGGGGATGCCGACAATGAGCAGTTCTTC.